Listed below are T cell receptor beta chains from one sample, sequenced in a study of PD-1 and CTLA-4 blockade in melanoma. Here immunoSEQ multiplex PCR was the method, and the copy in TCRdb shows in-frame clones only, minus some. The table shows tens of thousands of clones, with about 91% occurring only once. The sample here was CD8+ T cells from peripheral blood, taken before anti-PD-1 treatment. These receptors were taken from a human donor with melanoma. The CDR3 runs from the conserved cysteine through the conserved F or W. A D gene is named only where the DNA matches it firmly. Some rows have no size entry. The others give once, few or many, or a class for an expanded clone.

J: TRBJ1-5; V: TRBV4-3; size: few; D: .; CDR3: CASSQDFGSNQPQHF; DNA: TGCGCCAGCAGCCAAGATTTTGGCAGTAATCAGCCCCAGCATTTT
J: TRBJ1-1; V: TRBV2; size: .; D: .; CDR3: CASRDREAFF; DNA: TGTGCCAGCAGGGACAGAGAAGCTTTCTTT
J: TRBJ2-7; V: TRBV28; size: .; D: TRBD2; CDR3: CASSFQAGATYEQYF; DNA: TGTGCCAGCAGTTTCCAAGCGGGGGCGACCTACGAGCAGTACTTC
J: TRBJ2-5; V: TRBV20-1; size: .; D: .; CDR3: CSARKETQYF; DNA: TGCAGTGCCCGAAAAGAGACCCAGTACTTC
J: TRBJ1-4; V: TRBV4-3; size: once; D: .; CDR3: CASSQDYRADNEKLFF; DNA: TGCGCCAGCAGCCAAGATTATAGGGCCGACAATGAAAAACTGTTTTTT
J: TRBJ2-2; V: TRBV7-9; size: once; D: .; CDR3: CASSSGSPGTGELFF; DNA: TGTGCCAGCAGCTCCGGGAGCCCGGGCACCGGGGAGCTGTTTTTT
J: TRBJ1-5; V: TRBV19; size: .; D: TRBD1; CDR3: CASSIAGTGHNQPQHF; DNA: TGTGCCAGTAGTATCGCCGGGACAGGGCATAATCAGCCCCAGCATTTT
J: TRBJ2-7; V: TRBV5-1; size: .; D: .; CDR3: CASSSRADYEQYF; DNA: TGCGCCAGCAGCTCACGGGCCGACTACGAGCAGTACTTC
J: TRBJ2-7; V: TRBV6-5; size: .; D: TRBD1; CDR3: CASSNYEGAGDEQYF; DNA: TGTGCCAGCAGTAATTATGAGGGGGCTGGCGACGAGCAGTACTTC
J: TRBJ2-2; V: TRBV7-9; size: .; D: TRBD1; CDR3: CASSFPRQTGDLAGELFF; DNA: TGTGCCAGCAGTTTTCCCCGACAGACAGGGGATTTGGCCGGGGAGCTGTTTTTT
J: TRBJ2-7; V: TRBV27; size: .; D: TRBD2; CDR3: CASSLTSGGSYEQYF; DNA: TGTGCCAGCAGTTTAACTAGCGGGGGTTCCTACGAGCAGTACTTC
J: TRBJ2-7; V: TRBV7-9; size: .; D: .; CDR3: CASSLTTYEQYF; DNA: TGTGCCAGCAGCTTAACTACCTACGAGCAGTACTTC
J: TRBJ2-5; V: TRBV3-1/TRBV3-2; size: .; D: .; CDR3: CASSFAQYPQETQYF; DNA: TGTGCCAGCAGCTTCGCCCAGTATCCCCAAGAGACCCAGTACTTC
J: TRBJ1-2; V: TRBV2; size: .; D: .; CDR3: CASSDQGNYGYTF; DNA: TGTGCCAGCAGTGACCAGGGGAACTATGGCTACACCTTC
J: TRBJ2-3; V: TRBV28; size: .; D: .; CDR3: CASRRPGLADTQYF; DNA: TGTGCCAGCAGGCGACCGGGGCTGGCAGATACGCAGTATTTT
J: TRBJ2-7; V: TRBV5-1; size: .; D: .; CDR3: CASSLVEGSHEQYF; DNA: TGCGCCAGCAGCTTGGTAGAGGGTTCCCACGAGCAGTACTTC
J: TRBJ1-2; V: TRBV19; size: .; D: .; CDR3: CASSITLGDLGYTF; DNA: TGTGCCAGTAGTATCACCCTGGGCGATCTTGGCTACACCTTC
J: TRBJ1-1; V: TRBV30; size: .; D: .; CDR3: CAWSVAPALNTEAFF; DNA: TGTGCCTGGAGTGTAGCCCCCGCCCTGAACACTGAAGCTTTCTTT
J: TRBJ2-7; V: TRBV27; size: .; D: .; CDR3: CASLQGDQQYF; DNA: TGTGCCAGCCTCCAGGGAGATCAGCAGTACTTC
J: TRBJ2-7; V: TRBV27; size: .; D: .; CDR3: CASSPGILYEQYF; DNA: TGTGCCAGCAGTCCCGGGATTCTCTACGAGCAGTACTTC